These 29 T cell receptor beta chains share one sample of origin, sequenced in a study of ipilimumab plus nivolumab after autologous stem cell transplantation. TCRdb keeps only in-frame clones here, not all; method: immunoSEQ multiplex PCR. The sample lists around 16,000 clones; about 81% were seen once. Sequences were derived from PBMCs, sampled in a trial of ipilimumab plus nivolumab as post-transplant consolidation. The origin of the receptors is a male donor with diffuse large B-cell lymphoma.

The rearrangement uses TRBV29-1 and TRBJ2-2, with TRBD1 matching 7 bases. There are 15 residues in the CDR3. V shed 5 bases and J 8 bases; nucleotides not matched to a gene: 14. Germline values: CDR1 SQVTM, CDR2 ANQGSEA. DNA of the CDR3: TGCAGCGTTCTCCTCAGGGGGTTCTTTACAGGGGAGCTGTTTTTT. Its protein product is CSVLLRGFFTGELFF.

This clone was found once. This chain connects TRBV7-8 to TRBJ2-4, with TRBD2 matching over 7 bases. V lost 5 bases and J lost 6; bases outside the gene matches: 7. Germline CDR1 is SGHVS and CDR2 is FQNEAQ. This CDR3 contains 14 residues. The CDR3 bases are TGTGCCAGCAGCACAACACCGGGGGGAAACATTCAGTACTTC. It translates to CASSTTPGGNIQYF.

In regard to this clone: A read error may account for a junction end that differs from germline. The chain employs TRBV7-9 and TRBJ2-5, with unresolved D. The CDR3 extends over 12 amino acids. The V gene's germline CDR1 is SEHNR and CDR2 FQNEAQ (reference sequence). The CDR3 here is CASGLMRETQYF. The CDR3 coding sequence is TGTGCCAGCGGCTTGATGAGAGAGACCCAGTACTTC. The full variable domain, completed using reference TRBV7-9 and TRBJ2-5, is DTGVSQNPRHKITKRGQNVTFRCDPISEHNRLYWYRQTLGQGPEFLTYFQNEAQLEKSRLLSDRFSAERPKGSFSTLEIQRTEQGDSAMYLCASGLMRETQYFGPGTRLLVL.

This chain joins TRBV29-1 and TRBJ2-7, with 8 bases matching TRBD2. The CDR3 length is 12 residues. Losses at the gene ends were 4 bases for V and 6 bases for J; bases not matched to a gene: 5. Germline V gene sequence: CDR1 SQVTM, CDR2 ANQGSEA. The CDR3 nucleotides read TGCAGCGTTGTAGAGCGGGAGCTCGAGCAGTACTTC. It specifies CSVVERELEQYF.

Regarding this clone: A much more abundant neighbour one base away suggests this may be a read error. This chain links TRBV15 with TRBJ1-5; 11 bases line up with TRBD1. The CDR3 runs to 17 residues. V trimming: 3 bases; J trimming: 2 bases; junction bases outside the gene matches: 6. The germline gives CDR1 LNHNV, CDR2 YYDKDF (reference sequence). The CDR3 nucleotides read TGTGCCACCAGCAGGGGACAGGGGGGTCCGGGCAATCAGCCCCAGCATTTT. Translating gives CATSRGQGGPGNQPQHF. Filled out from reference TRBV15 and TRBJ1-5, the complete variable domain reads DAMVIQNPRYQVTQFGKPVTLSCSQTLNHNVMYWYQQKSSQAPKLLFHYYDKDFNNEADTPDNFQSRRPNTSFCFLDIRSPGLGDTAMYLCATSRGQGGPGNQPQHFGDGTRLSIL.

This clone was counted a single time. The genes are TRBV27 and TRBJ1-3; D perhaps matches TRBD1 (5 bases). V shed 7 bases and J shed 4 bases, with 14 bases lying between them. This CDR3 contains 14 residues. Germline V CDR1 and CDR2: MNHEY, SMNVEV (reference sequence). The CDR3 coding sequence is TGTGCCAGCACCTCCCTGGGGCAAGGAAACACCATATATTTT. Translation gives CASTSLGQGNTIYF.

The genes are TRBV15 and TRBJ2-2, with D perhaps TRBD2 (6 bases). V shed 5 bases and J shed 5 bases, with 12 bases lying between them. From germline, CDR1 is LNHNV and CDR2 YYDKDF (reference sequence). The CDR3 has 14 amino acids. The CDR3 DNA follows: TGTGCCACCAGCCCCGGGGGAAGTACCGGGGAGCTGTTTTTT. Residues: CATSPGGSTGELFF.

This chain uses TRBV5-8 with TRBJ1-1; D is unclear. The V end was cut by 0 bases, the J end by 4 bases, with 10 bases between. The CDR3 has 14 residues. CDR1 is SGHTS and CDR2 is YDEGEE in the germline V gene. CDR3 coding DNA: TGTGCCAGCAGCTTGGTGAGGTTCCGCACTGAAGCTTTCTTT. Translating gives CASSLVRFRTEAFF.

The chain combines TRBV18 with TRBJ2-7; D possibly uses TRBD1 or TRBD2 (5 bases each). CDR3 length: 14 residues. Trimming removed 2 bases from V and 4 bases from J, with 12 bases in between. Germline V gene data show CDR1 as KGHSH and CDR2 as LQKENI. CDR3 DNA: TGTGCCAGCTCACCAGGGACCCAAAGGTACGAGCAGTACTTC. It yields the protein CASSPGTQRYEQYF.

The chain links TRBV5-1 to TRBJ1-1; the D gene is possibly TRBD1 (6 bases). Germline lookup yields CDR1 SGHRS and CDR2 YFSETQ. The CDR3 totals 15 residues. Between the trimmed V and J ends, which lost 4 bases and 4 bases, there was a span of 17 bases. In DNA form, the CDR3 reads TGCGCCAGCAGCGCCCACAGGGTGAGTGGCACTGAAGCTTTCTTT. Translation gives CASSAHRVSGTEAFF.

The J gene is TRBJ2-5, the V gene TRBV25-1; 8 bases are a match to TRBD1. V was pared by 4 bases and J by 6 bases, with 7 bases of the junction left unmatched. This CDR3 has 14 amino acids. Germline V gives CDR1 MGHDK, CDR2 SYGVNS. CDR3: CASSGRTGRKTQYF. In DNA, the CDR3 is TGTGCCAGCAGTGGACGGACAGGGAGGAAGACCCAGTACTTC.

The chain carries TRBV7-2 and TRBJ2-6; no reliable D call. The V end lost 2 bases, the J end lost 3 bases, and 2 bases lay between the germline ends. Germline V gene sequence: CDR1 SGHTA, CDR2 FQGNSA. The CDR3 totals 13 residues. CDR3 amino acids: CASSLFGANVLTF. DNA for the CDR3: TGTGCCAGCAGCTTATTTGGGGCCAACGTCCTGACTTTC.

CDR3 in amino acids: CASSLAYPGANVLTF. The CDR3 DNA sequence: TGCGCCAGCAGCTTGGCCTATCCTGGGGCCAACGTCCTGACTTTC. The V call is TRBV5-1, the J call TRBJ2-6; D gene unclear. The CDR3 totals 15 residues. Germline V lookup: CDR1 SGHRS, CDR2 YFSETQ. Between the trimmed V and J ends, which lost 0 bases and 2 bases, there was a span of 6 bases.

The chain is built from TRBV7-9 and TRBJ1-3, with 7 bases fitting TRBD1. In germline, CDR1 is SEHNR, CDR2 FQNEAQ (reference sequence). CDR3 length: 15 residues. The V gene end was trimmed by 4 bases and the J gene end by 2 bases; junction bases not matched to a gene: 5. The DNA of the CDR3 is TGTGCCAGCAGCTCGACAGGGAACCCTGGAAACACCATATATTTT. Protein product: CASSSTGNPGNTIYF.

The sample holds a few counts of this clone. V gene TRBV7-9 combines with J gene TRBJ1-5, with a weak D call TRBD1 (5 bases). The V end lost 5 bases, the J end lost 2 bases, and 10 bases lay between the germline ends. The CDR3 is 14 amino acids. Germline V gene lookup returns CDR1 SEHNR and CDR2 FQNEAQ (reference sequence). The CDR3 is CASSTGTGNQPQHF. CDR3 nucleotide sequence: TGTGCCAGCAGCACCGGGACTGGCAATCAGCCCCAGCATTTT.

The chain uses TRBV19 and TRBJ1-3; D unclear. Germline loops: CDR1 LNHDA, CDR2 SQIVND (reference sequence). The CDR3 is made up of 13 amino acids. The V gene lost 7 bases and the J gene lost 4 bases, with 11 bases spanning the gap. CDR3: CASTPGGGNTIYF. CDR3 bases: TGTGCCAGTACCCCGGGTGGCGGAAACACCATATATTTT.

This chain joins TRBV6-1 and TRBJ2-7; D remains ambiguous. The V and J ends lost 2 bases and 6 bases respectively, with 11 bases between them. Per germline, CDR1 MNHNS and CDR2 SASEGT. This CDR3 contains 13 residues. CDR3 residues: CASSESRGLEQYF. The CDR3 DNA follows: TGTGCCAGCAGTGAAAGTCGCGGTCTCGAGCAGTACTTC.

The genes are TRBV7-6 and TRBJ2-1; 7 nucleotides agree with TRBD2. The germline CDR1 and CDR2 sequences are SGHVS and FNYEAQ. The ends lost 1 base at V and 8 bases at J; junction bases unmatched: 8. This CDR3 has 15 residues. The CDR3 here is CASSLVGGSRDEQFF. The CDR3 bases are TGTGCCAGCAGCTTAGTGGGCGGGAGTCGCGATGAGCAGTTCTTC.

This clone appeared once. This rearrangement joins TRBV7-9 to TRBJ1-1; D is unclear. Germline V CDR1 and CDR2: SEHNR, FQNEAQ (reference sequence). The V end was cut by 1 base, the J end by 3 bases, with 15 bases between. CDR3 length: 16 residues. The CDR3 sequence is CASSLGHLNRDTEAFF. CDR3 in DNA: TGTGCCAGCAGCTTAGGACACCTCAATAGGGACACTGAAGCTTTCTTT.

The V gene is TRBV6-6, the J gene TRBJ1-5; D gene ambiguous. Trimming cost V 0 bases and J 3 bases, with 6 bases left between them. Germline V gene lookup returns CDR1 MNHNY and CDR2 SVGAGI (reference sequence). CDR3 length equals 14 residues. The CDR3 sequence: CASSYSVLNQPQHF. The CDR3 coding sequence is TGTGCCAGCAGTTACTCGGTTCTCAATCAGCCCCAGCATTTT.

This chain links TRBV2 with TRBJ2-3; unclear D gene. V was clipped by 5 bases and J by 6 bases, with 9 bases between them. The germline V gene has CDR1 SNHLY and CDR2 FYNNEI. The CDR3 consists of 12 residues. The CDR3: CASSFHGDTQYF. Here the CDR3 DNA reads TGTGCCAGCAGTTTCCACGGGGATACGCAGTATTTT.

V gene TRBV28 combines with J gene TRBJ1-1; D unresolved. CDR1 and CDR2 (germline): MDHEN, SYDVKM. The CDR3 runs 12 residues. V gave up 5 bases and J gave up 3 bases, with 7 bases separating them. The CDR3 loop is CASSEEYTEAFF. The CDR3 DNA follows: TGTGCCAGCAGTGAAGAGTACACTGAAGCTTTCTTT.

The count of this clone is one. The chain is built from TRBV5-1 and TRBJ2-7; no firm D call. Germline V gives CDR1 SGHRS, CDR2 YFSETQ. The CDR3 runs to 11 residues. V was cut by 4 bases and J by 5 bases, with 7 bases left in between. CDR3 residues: CASSESHEQYF. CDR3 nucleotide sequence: TGCGCCAGCAGCGAATCCCACGAGCAGTACTTC.

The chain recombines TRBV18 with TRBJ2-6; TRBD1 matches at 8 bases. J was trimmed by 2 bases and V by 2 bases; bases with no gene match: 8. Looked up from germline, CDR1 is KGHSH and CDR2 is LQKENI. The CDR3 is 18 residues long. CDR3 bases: TGTGCCAGCTCACCATCCCCAGGGGGCGGCCCTGGGGCCAACGTCCTGACTTTC. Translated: CASSPSPGGGPGANVLTF.

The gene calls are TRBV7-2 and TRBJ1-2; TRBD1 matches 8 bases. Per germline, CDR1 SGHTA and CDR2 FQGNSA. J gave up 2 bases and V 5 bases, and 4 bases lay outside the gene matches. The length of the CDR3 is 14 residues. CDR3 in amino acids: CASSPGQGNYGYTF. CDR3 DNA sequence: TGTGCCAGCAGCCCTGGACAGGGAAACTATGGCTACACCTTC.

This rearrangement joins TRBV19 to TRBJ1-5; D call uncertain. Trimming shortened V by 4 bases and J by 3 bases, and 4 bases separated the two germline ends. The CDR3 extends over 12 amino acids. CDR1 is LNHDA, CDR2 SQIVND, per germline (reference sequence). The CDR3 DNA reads TGTGCCAGTAGTAGAGTCAATCAGCCCCAGCATTTT. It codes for CASSRVNQPQHF.

In DNA, the CDR3 is TGTGCCAGCAGCCAAGTCTTAAAGCGGGCGGATAACAATGAGCAGTTCTTC. Translating it yields CASSQVLKRADNNEQFF. The chain employs TRBV4-2 and TRBJ2-1, with D possibly being TRBD2 (6 bases). V dropped 1 base and J dropped 5 bases, with 18 bases sitting between them. Germline lookup yields CDR1 LGHNA and CDR2 YNFKEQ. This CDR3 comprises 17 residues.

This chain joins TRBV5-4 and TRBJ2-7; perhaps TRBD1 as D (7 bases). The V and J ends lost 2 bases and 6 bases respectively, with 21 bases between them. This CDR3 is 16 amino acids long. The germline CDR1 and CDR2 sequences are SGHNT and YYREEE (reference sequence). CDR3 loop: CASSFSFSRQGGEQYF. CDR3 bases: TGTGCCAGCAGCTTTTCTTTTTCGAGACAGGGAGGCGAGCAGTACTTC.

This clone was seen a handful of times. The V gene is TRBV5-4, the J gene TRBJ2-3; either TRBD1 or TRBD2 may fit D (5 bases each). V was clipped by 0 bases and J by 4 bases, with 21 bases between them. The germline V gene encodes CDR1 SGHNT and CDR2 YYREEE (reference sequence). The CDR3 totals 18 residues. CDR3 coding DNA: TGTGCCAGCAGCTTGGCGCCACCGGGACGGGGAAAGGCAGATACGCAGTATTTT. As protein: CASSLAPPGRGKADTQYF.